The T cell receptor beta chain under discussion was sequenced for a study of blood T cell repertoires in COVID-19 (dated by TCRdb to the early 2020s). At the level of the whole study: Samples covering the acute and convalescent phases of COVID-19 were provided by collaborators in the United States, Italy and Spain. Sample metadata almost always included a de-identified subject ID, COVID-19 status, age in years and sex. Where available, HLA class I and class II types were taken from metadata supplied by the sample provider and were not determined by assay-based typing. The material from the prospective study consisted of cDNA or gDNA derived from T cells, B-cell-depleted T cells, or PBMCs. The repertoires were made available in a free public database intended to serve as a resource for research on the immune response to SARS-CoV-2. Deeply sampled blood TCRbeta repertoires from subjects exposed to, actively infected with, or recovered from COVID-19 were included in the dataset. The samples were drawn from two sources: the first 160 participants of the ongoing ImmuneRACE study, and 1,254 subjects contributed by 6 global collaborators. General conclusions and limits of the study: The quantity of clinical and demographic metadata differed by source and by participant and was supplied without curation.

Enrolling through a virtual design, the prospective study's participants ranged in age from roughly 18 to 90 years and lived across 24 United States geographic areas. Cohort assignment in the prospective study relied on participant-reported clinical history from a screening survey and a study questionnaire. Recovered participants in ImmuneRACE Cohort 3 were defined as having two consecutive negative NP/OP PCR tests, clearance from a healthcare professional, or resolution of symptoms. In the prospective study, whole blood, serum and a nasopharyngeal or oropharyngeal swab were collected from each participant by mobile phlebotomists. Additional blood draws and questionnaires over an approximately 2-month period could optionally be provided by prospective study participants. Blood samples from the prospective study were shipped frozen or at room temperature prior to DNA extraction. The germline V gene specifies SGHTA as CDR1 and FQGNSA as CDR2. V and J are truncated by 8 bases and 0 bases respectively, leaving an intervening sequence of 11 bases. Its CDR3 holds 13 amino acids, cysteine through phenylalanine. The entry retains the CDR3 DNA only, 39 bases that are in frame from base 1.

To note about this clone: Its target antigen remains unknown. Within one base of it there is no much larger clone, and no base qualities were kept.

TCRbeta CDR3 regions were amplified from genomic DNA by means of the immunoSEQ Assay, a bias-controlled multiplex PCR. The original pipeline was this. The number of nucleated cells in each sample was estimated by amplification of reference gene primers within the assay. To quantify the absolute abundance of each unique TCRbeta CDR3 rearrangement, sequence reads were collapsed and filtered. Productive Simpson clonality was computed per sample as the square root of Simpson's diversity index over productive rearrangements. TCRdb carries this immuneACCESS record with in-frame sequences only. Its versions omit some clonotypes, under half of them owing to an unresolved V gene in the studies checked, with the rest unexplained. V, J and clone size are taken as reported in that table, and D and trimming were inferred from the DNA itself. The sample data list just over 300,000 clones, and 70% to 90% of these were observed just once. The leading ten clones occupy roughly 2% of the sample.

The receptor comes from a man younger than 40 who had recovered from COVID-19. This chain joins TRBV7-2 to TRBJ2-7; the best D guess is TRBD2, with 5 bases matching. Sequencing input: PBMCs or T cells enriched from blood (not recorded which). In nucleotides, the sequence is TGTGCCAGCGGGAGCGGCTTCTCCTACGAGCAGTACTTC. The encoded protein is CASGSGFSYEQYF.